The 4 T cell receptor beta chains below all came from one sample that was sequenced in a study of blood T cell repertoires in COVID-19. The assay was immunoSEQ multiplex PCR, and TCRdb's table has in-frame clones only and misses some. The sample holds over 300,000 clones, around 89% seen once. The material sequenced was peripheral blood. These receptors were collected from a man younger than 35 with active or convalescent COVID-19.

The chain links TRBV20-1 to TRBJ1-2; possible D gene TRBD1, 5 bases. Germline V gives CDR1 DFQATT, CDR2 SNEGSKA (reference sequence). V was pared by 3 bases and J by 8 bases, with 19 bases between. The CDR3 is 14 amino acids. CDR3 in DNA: TGCAGTGCTAGTCCCGTCGGTCGGGGGGGAGGCTACACCTTC. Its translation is CSASPVGRGGGYTF.

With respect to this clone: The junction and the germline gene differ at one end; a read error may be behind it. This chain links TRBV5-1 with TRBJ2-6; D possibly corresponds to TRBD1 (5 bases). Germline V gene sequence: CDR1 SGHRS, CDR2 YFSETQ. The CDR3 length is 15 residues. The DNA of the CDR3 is TGCGCCAGCAGCTTGGATCCCTCTGGGGCCAACGTGCTGACTTTC. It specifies CASSLDPSGANVLTF. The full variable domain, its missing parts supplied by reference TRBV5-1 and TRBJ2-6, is KAGVTQTPRYLIKTRGQQVTLSCSPISGHRSVSWYQQTPGQGLQFLFEYFSETQRNKGNFPGRFSGRQFSNSRSEMNVSTLELGDSALYLCASSLDPSGANVLTFGAGSRLTVL.

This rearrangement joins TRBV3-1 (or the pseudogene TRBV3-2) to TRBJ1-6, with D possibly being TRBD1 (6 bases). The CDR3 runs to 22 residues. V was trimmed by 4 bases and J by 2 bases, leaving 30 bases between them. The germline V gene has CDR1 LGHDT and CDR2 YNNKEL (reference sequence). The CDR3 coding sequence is TGTGCCAGCAGCCCTCAATGTTTCCCAGGGGTGGGGTTTTGCACCTATAATTCACCCCTCCACTTT. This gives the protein CASSPQCFPGVGFCTYNSPLHF.

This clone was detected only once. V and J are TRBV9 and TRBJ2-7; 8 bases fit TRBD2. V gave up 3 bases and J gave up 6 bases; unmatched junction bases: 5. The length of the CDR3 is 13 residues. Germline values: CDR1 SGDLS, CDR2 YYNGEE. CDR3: CASSESGRSEQYF. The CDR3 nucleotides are TGTGCCAGCAGCGAAAGCGGGAGAAGCGAGCAGTACTTC. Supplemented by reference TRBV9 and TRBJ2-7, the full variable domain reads DSGVTQTPKHLITATGQRVTLRCSPRSGDLSVYWYQQSLDQGLQFLIQYYNGEERAKGNILERFSAQQFPDLHSELNLSSLELGDSALYFCASSESGRSEQYFGPGTRLTVT.